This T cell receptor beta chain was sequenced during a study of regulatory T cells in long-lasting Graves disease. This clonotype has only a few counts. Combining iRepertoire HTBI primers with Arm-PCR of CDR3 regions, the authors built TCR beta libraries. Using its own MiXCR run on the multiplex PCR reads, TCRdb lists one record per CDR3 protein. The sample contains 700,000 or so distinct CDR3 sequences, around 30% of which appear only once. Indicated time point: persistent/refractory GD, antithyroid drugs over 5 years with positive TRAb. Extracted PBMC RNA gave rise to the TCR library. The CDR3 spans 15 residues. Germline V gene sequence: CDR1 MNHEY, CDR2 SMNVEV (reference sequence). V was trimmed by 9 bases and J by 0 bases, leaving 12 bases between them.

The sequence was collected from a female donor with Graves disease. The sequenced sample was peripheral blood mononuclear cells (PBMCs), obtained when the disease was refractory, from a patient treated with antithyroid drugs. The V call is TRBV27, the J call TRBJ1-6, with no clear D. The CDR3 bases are TGTGCCAGTGGACGTTCAAGCTCCTATAATTCACCCCTCCACTTT. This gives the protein CASGRSSSYNSPLHF.